The 26 T cell receptor beta chains listed next were all sequenced from one sample in a study of beta chain features in type 1 diabetes. Reverse transcribing all isolated RNA meant expressed TCRB transcripts were sequenced. Sequencing was performed with immunoSEQ multiplex PCR; in TCRdb, only in-frame clones are kept and a portion is missing. Here the sample spans 300,000 to 350,000 clones, roughly 15% being singletons. The sequenced material came from central memory CD4+ T cells from blood. These receptor sequences come from a man between 25 and 39 years old in good health.

V usage is TRBV11-3 and J usage is TRBJ2-1; D may match TRBD1 or TRBD2 (5 bases each). Trimming pared 11 bases from V and 6 bases from J, leaving 17 bases between. This CDR3 is built from 13 residues. Germline V gene lookup returns CDR1 SGHNT and CDR2 YENEEA. The CDR3, as DNA: TGTGCCTCAGCTTTGGGACCCTTCAATGAGCAGTTCTTC. Its translation is CASALGPFNEQFF. The complete variable domain, with remaining parts taken from reference TRBV11-3 and TRBJ2-1, reads EAGVVQSPRYKIIEKKQPVAFWCNPISGHNTLYWYLQNLGQGPELLIRYENEEAVDDSQLPKDRFSAERLKGVDSTLKIQPAELGDSAVYLCASALGPFNEQFFGPGTRLTVL.

The chain has TRBV7-8 and TRBJ2-2; no reliable D call. From germline, CDR1 is SGHVS and CDR2 FQNEAQ. Trimming took 0 bases from V and 0 from J, leaving 11 bases between them. This CDR3 is 17 amino acids long. For the CDR3, the DNA is TGTGCCAGCAGCTTAGCGAAATGGAGCGCGAACACCGGGGAGCTGTTTTTT. Amino acid sequence: CASSLAKWSANTGELFF.

The chain joins TRBV5-1 to TRBJ1-1; D gene ambiguous. The CDR3 totals 13 residues. V was cut by 0 bases and J by 2 bases, with 5 bases left in between. Germline CDR1 reads SGHRS; CDR2 reads YFSETQ. This CDR3 reads CASSLVVNTEAFF. The DNA for the CDR3 is TGCGCCAGCAGCTTGGTGGTTAACACTGAAGCTTTCTTT.

This clone has a handful of counts. The chain uses TRBV5-4 and TRBJ2-7, with D possibly matching TRBD2 (5 bases). CDR1 and CDR2 (germline): SGHNT, YYREEE (reference sequence). V lost 5 bases and J lost 1, with 13 bases in between. The CDR3 runs to 14 residues. For the CDR3, the DNA is TGTGCCAGCAGTAACGAGGGTAGGTCCTACGAGCAGTACTTC. The encoded protein is CASSNEGRSYEQYF.

CDR3 sequence (DNA): TGTGCCACCAGCAGAGATCGCGGTCGGGTGAACACTGAAGCTTTCTTT. This gives the protein CATSRDRGRVNTEAFF. V gene TRBV15 combines with J gene TRBJ1-1; no clear D. Trimming took off 0 bases at V and 0 bases at J, with 11 bases between the two ends. Germline CDR1 and CDR2: LNHNV and YYDKDF (reference sequence). This CDR3 is built from 16 residues.

The V gene is TRBV2, the J gene TRBJ1-5, with 7 nucleotides matching TRBD1. CDR1 and CDR2 (germline): SNHLY, FYNNEI. The CDR3 loop spans 17 amino acids. Trimming cost V 4 bases and J 0 bases; bases outside gene matches: 9. The CDR3: CASSGGRGFNSNQPQHF. For the CDR3, the DNA is TGTGCCAGCAGTGGGGGCAGGGGGTTCAATAGCAATCAGCCCCAGCATTTT. Supplemented by reference TRBV2 and TRBJ1-5, the full variable domain reads EPEVTQTPSHQVTQMGQEVILRCVPISNHLYFYWYRQILGQKVEFLVSFYNNEISEKSEIFDDQFSVERPDGSNFTLKIRSTKLEDSAMYFCASSGGRGFNSNQPQHFGDGTRLSIL.

The V and J genes are TRBV10-2 and TRBJ1-5; D remains ambiguous. Trimming pared 6 bases from V and 0 bases from J, leaving 6 bases between. Germline V gene lookup returns CDR1 WSHSY and CDR2 SAAADI. The CDR3 covers 13 residues. CDR3 sequence reads: CASRLNSNQPQHF. The DNA of the CDR3 is TGCGCCAGCAGATTGAATAGCAATCAGCCCCAGCATTTT.

This clone was found a few times. V is TRBV28 and J is TRBJ1-2, with a possible D match to TRBD1 (6 bases). The V end lost 6 bases, the J end lost 1 base, and 6 bases lay between the germline ends. Germline V gives CDR1 MDHEN, CDR2 SYDVKM. The CDR3 is made up of 12 amino acids. The CDR3 loop is CASRDSNYGYTF. The DNA of the CDR3 is TGTGCCAGCAGGGACAGTAACTATGGCTACACCTTC.

In DNA, the CDR3 is TGCGCCAGCAGGTCGGAAGGGATATCCACAGATACGCAGTATTTT. This codes for CASRSEGISTDTQYF. The chain uses TRBV5-1 and TRBJ2-3; no reliable D call. The CDR3 has 15 amino acids. Trimming pared 5 bases from V and 2 bases from J, leaving 15 bases between. From germline, CDR1 is SGHRS and CDR2 YFSETQ.

This clone was recorded a few times. The V and J genes are TRBV7-9 and TRBJ1-3; 9 nucleotides align to TRBD1. CDR3 length equals 18 residues. Germline values: CDR1 SEHNR, CDR2 FQNEAQ (reference sequence). V shed 5 bases, J shed 4 bases, and the junction held 15 bases outside the gene matches. The CDR3 protein is CASSVQNPGQGLGNTIYF. The CDR3 DNA sequence: TGTGCCAGCAGCGTCCAAAACCCAGGACAGGGGCTCGGAAACACCATATATTTT.

The chain has TRBV9 and TRBJ1-2; no clear D gene. Per germline, CDR1 SGDLS and CDR2 YYNGEE. Trimming removed 4 bases at V and 5 bases at J, with 12 bases between. This CDR3 comprises 13 residues. The CDR3 DNA follows: TGTGCCAGCAGCCAATCCCGGGATTATGGCTACACCTTC. Its protein product is CASSQSRDYGYTF.

V gene TRBV15 combines with J gene TRBJ1-4, with D unclear. Trimming took off 3 bases at V and 5 bases at J, with 13 bases between the two ends. The V gene's germline CDR1 is LNHNV and CDR2 YYDKDF (reference sequence). The CDR3 has 15 residues. As DNA, the CDR3 is TGTGCCACCAGCAGGGATAACGCCGTGAATGAAAAACTGTTTTTT. As protein: CATSRDNAVNEKLFF.

This clone was counted a few times. The chain has TRBV9 and TRBJ2-2; 7 nucleotides line up with TRBD1. The germline V gene has CDR1 SGDLS and CDR2 YYNGEE. CDR3 length: 16 residues. V lost 3 bases and J lost 4; bases outside the gene matches: 9. The CDR3 region has the DNA TGTGCCAGCAGCGCCAAGACAGGGTCATTCACCGGGGAGCTGTTTTTT. This translates into CASSAKTGSFTGELFF.

This clone has only a few counts. Here the CDR3 DNA reads TGTGCCAGTAGTATGGTGGATCAGCCCCAGCATTTT. Protein product: CASSMVDQPQHF. The chain has TRBV19 and TRBJ1-5; D remains unclear. This CDR3 region has 12 residues. Trimming left V 3 bases short and J 5 bases short, with 5 bases between. Germline values: CDR1 LNHDA, CDR2 SQIVND (reference sequence).

This chain uses TRBV19 with TRBJ2-1; TRBD2 aligns across 12 bases. J was trimmed by 6 bases and V by 3 bases; bases with no gene match: 6. Looked up from germline, CDR1 is LNHDA and CDR2 is SQIVND (reference sequence). The CDR3 has 16 amino acids. The CDR3 sequence is CASSILAGGRSNEQFF. The DNA of the CDR3 is TGTGCCAGTAGTATCCTAGCGGGAGGGAGATCCAATGAGCAGTTCTTC. Full variable domain (remainder filled in from reference TRBV19 and TRBJ2-1): DGGITQSPKYLFRKEGQNVTLSCEQNLNHDAMYWYRQDPGQGLRLIYYSQIVNDFQKGDIAEGYSVSREKKESFPLTVTSAQKNPTAFYLCASSILAGGRSNEQFFGPGTRLTVL.

The gene calls are TRBV19 and TRBJ1-2, with 9 nucleotides matching TRBD1. The CDR3 is 12 amino acids. V dropped 6 bases and J dropped 14; count of bases not matched to a gene: 10. Germline V gene data show CDR1 as LNHDA and CDR2 as SQIVND (reference sequence). The CDR3 nucleotides are TGTGCCAGTAGAACCGGGACAGGGTTAGGAACCTTC. Protein: CASRTGTGLGTF.

This sequence joins TRBV10-3 and TRBJ1-1, with a weak D call TRBD1 (5 bases). Germline loops: CDR1 ENHRY, CDR2 SYGVKD. The length of the CDR3 is 15 residues. With 5 bases removed from V and 5 bases from J, the gap between germline ends came to 18 bases. In DNA, the CDR3 is TGTGCCATCAGTCCCTTAACCAGCGGGGGGACTGAAGCTTTCTTT. Its protein product is CAISPLTSGGTEAFF.

In its sample, this clone was seen a few times. This chain links TRBV6-6 with TRBJ2-5; TRBD2 is a possible D gene (7 bases). CDR1 MNHNY and CDR2 SVGAGI come from the germline V gene (reference sequence). CDR3 length: 15 amino acids. The V and J ends lost 6 bases and 5 bases respectively, with 19 bases between them. Here the CDR3 DNA reads TGTGCCAGCAGCCCACTCCGGGGGGCCGGGGAGACCCAGTACTTC. Translated: CASSPLRGAGETQYF.

This clone appeared a few times. This chain connects TRBV4-1 to TRBJ2-5; D might be TRBD2 (6 bases). Trimming pared 4 bases from V and 5 bases from J, leaving 11 bases between. Looked up from germline, CDR1 is MGHRA and CDR2 is YSYEKL. The CDR3 runs to 13 residues. CDR3 amino acids: CASSPGVGETQYF. The CDR3 region has the DNA TGCGCCAGCAGCCCGGGGGTTGGGGAGACCCAGTACTTC.

This clone was recorded a few times. This chain uses TRBV7-8 with TRBJ1-4; D is unclear. CDR1 SGHVS and CDR2 FQNEAQ come from the germline V gene. Trimming stripped 1 base from V and 8 bases from J, with 5 bases between. CDR3 length equals 12 residues. This CDR3 reads CASSLGLEKLFF. The CDR3 DNA reads TGTGCCAGCAGCTTAGGATTGGAAAAACTGTTTTTT.

This clone was counted between two and nine times. The sample contains more than one DNA sequence encoding this CDR3. The chain uses TRBV9 and TRBJ1-5; the D gene is possibly TRBD1 (5 bases). Germline CDR1 and CDR2: SGDLS and YYNGEE. This CDR3 spans 14 amino acids. V was pared by 4 bases and J by 3 bases, with 11 bases between. CDR3 DNA: TGTGCCAGCAGCCGAGGGGAGAACAATCAGCCCCAGCATTTT. Its protein product is CASSRGENNQPQHF.

This clone occurred many times. This rearrangement joins TRBV7-2 to TRBJ1-4; D might be TRBD1 (6 bases). CDR1 is SGHTA, CDR2 FQGNSA, per germline. Trimming removed 5 bases at V and 8 bases at J, with 18 bases between. The CDR3 sequence is 15 residues long. The CDR3 DNA follows: TGTGCCAGCAGCCAGAGGGGGGGACGGTTGGAAAAACTGTTTTTT. Translation: CASSQRGGRLEKLFF.

As to this clone: Other DNA sequences in this specimen translate into the identical CDR3. The chain has TRBV7-9 and TRBJ2-5; D remains unclear. The CDR3 runs to 15 residues. Trimming left V 1 base short and J 1 base short, with 10 bases between. CDR1 is SEHNR and CDR2 is FQNEAQ in the germline V gene (reference sequence). Here the CDR3 reads CASSLVSGLQETQYF. The CDR3 DNA reads TGTGCCAGCAGCTTAGTGTCCGGGCTCCAAGAGACCCAGTACTTC.

J is TRBJ1-3 and V is TRBV19; D is perhaps TRBD1 (6 bases). The CDR3 covers 14 residues. Germline CDR1 LNHDA, CDR2 SQIVND (reference sequence). The V and J ends lost 4 bases and 4 bases respectively, with 11 bases between them. CDR3 in DNA: TGTGCCAGTAGTACAGGGGTTACGGGAAACACCATATATTTT. It yields the protein CASSTGVTGNTIYF.

This clone was observed many times. The CDR3 region has the DNA TGTGCCAGCAGCCCGCGGGAGGGCTCCGTTGAGCAGTTCTTC. It specifies CASSPREGSVEQFF. The rearrangement links TRBV7-3 to TRBJ2-1, with 9 positions matching TRBD2. This CDR3 is 14 amino acids long. V shed 5 bases and J 9 bases; nucleotides not matched to a gene: 8. In germline, CDR1 is SGHTA, CDR2 FQGTGA.

V gene TRBV5-1 combines with J gene TRBJ2-7, with 12 positions matching TRBD1. This CDR3 spans 14 amino acids. Losses at the gene ends were 4 bases for V and 5 bases for J; bases not matched to a gene: 4. Germline CDR1 SGHRS, CDR2 YFSETQ. CDR3 sequence (DNA): TGCGCCAGCAGCCCCGGGACAGGGGGCCACGAGCAGTACTTC. Amino acids: CASSPGTGGHEQYF.